This TCR beta chain was profiled in a study of T-cell memory formation after mild COVID-19. The wider study: There were largely donor-specific TCR clusters.

To note about this clonotype: The antigen remains undetermined.

The germline V gene has CDR1 MGHRA and CDR2 YSYEKL. The CDR3 spans 15 residues. Deletions cut 4 bases from V and 1 base from J, with 10 bases between. Study outcomes and limitations: Contracting CD4+ clones lay largely in CM and EM, with CD8+ ones residing in EMRA.

Each CDR3 protein gets one entry after TCRdb re-called the 5' RACE reads with MiXCR. The data contain 250,000 to 300,000 distinct CDR3 sequences, about a sixth of them singletons. This clonotype originated in a man in his late teens or twenties who had mild COVID-19 (a few samples of this study predate the infection). Cell type and time point are not known. J is TRBJ2-2 and V is TRBV4-1, with D possibly matching TRBD1 (5 bases). Sequences were obtained from PBMCs or a T cell subset sorted from them (not recorded which). The CDR3 nucleotides read TGCGCCAGCAGCCGTCAGGGTTTGAACACCGGGGAGCTGTTTTTT. It encodes CASSRQGLNTGELFF.